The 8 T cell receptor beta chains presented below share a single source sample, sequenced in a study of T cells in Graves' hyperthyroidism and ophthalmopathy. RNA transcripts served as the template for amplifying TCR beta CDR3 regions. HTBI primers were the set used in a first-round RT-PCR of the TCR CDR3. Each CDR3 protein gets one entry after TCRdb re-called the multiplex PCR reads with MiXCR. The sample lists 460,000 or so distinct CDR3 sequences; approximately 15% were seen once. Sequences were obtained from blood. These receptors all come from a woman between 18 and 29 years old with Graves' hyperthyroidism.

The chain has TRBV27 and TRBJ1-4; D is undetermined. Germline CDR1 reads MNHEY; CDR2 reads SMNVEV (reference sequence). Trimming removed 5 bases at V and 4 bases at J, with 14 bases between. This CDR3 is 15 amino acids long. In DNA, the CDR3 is TGTGCCAGCAGTCCGGAGGCACATTTTAATGAAAAACTGTTTTTT. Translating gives CASSPEAHFNEKLFF.

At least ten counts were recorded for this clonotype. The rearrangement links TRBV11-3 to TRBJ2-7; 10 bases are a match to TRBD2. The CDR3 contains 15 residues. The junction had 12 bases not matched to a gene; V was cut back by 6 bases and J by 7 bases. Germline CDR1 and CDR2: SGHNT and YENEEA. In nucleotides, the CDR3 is TGTGCCAGCAGTTGGCTAGCGGGAGTATGGCGGGAGCAGTACTTC. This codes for CASSWLAGVWREQYF.

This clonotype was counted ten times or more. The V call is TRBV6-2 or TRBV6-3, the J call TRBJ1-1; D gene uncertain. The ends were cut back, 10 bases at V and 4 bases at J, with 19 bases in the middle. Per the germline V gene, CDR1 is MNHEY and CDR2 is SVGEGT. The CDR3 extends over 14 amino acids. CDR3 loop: CATHPNQRATEAFF. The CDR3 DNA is TGTGCCACACACCCAAACCAGAGGGCCACTGAAGCTTTCTTT.

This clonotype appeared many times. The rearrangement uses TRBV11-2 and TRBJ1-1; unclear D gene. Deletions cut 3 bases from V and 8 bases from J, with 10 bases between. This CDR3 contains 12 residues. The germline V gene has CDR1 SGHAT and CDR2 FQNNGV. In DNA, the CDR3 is TGTGCCAGCAGCTTGTCCCACTGGGAAGCTTTCTTT. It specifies CASSLSHWEAFF.

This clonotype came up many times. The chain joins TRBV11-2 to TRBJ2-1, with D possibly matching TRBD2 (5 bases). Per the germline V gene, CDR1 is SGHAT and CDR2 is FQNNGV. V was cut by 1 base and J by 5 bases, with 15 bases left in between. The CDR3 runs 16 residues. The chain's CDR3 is CASSLAPGLQNNEQFF. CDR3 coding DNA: TGTGCCAGCAGCTTAGCTCCCGGACTCCAAAACAATGAGCAGTTCTTC.

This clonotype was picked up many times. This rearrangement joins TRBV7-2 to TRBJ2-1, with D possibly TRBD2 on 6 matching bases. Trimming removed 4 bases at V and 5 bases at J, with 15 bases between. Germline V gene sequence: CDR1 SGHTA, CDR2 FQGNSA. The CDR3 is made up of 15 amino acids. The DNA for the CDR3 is TGTGCCAGCAGCTCAGGGCCCGGGACTCACAATGAGCAGTTCTTC. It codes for CASSSGPGTHNEQFF.

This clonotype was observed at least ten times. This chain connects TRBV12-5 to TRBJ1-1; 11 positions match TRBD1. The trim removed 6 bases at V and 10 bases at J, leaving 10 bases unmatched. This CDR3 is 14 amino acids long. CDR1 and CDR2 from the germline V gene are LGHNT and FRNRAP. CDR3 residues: CASGIGQGAVVAFF. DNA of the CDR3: TGTGCTAGTGGGATAGGACAGGGGGCTGTCGTAGCTTTCTTT.

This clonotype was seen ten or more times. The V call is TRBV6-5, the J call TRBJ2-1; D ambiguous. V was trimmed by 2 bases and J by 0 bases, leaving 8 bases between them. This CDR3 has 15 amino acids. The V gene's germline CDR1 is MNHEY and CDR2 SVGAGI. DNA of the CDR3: TGTGCCAGCAGTTACCAGGCGAGCTCCTACAATGAGCAGTTCTTC. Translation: CASSYQASSYNEQFF.